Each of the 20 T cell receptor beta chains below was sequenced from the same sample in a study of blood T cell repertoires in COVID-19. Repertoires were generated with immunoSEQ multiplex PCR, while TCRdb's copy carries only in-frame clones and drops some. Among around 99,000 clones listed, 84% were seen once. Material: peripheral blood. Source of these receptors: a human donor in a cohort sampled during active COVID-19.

The DNA of the CDR3 is TGTGCCTGGAGTGTACAAGGGGGCGAGACCCAGTACTTC. Residues: CAWSVQGGETQYF. J is TRBJ2-5 and V is TRBV30, with TRBD1 matching 7 bases. In germline, CDR1 is GTSNPN, CDR2 SVGIG (reference sequence). This CDR3 is 13 amino acids long. V shed 0 bases, J shed 5 bases, and the junction held 3 bases outside the gene matches.

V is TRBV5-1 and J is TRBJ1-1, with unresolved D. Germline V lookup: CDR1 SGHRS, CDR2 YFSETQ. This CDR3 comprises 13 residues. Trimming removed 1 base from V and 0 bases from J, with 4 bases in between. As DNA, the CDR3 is TGCGCCAGCAGCTTGTCCGTGAACACTGAAGCTTTCTTT. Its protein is CASSLSVNTEAFF.

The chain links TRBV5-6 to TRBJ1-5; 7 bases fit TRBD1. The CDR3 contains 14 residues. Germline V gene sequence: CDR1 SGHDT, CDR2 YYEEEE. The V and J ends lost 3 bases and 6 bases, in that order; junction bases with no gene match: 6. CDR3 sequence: CASSSTGMAQPQHF. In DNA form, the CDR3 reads TGTGCCAGCAGCTCGACAGGGATGGCTCAGCCCCAGCATTTT.

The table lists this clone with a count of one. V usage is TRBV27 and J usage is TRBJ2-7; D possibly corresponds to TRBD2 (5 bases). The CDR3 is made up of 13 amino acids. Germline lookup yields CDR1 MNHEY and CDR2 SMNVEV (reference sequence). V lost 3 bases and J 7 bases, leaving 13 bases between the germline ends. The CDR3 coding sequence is TGTGCCAGCAGTTTGAACCCAACGGGAGAGCAGTACTTC. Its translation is CASSLNPTGEQYF.

The CDR3 nucleotides are TGTGCCAGTAGTAGCGGCTCCCGGGTGAACACTGAAGCTTTCTTT. As protein: CASSSGSRVNTEAFF. The chain recombines TRBV19 with TRBJ1-1; unclear D gene. Germline CDR1 LNHDA, CDR2 SQIVND (reference sequence). This CDR3 has 15 amino acids. V was trimmed by 4 bases and J by 0 bases, leaving 12 bases between them. The full variable domain, rest sourced from reference TRBV19 and TRBJ1-1, is DGGITQSPKYLFRKEGQNVTLSCEQNLNHDAMYWYRQDPGQGLRLIYYSQIVNDFQKGDIAEGYSVSREKKESFPLTVTSAQKNPTAFYLCASSSGSRVNTEAFFGQGTRLTVV.

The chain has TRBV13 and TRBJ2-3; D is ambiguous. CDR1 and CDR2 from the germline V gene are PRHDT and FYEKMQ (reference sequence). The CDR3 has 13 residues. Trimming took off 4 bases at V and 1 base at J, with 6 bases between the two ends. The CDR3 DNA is TGTGCCAGCAGCTCTATCGGCACAGATACGCAGTATTTT. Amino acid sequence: CASSSIGTDTQYF.

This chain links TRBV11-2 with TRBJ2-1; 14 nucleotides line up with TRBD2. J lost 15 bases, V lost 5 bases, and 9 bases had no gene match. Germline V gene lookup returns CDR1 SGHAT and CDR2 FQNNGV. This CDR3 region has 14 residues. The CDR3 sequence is CASSPGLAGGLVFF. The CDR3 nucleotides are TGTGCCAGCAGCCCTGGACTAGCGGGAGGTTTGGTGTTCTTC.

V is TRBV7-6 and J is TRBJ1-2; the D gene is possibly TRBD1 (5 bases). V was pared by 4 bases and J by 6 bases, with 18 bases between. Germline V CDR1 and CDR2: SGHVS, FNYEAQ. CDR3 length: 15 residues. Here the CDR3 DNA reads TGTGCCAGCAGCTACAACCCGGGGGTTTTGGATGGCTACACCTTC. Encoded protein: CASSYNPGVLDGYTF.

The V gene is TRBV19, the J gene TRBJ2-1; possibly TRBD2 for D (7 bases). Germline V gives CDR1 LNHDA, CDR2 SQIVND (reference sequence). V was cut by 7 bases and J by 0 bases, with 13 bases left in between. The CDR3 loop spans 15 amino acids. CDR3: CASKGGGDSYNEQFF. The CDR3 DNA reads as TGTGCCAGTAAAGGGGGGGGAGACTCCTACAATGAGCAGTTCTTC.

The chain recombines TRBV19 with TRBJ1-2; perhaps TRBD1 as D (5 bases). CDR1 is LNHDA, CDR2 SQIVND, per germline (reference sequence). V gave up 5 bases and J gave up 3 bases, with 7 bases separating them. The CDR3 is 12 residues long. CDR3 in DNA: TGTGCCAGTAGTCGGGGGGACTATGGCTACACCTTC. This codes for CASSRGDYGYTF. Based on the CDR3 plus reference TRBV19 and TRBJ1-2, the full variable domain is DGGITQSPKYLFRKEGQNVTLSCEQNLNHDAMYWYRQDPGQGLRLIYYSQIVNDFQKGDIAEGYSVSREKKESFPLTVTSAQKNPTAFYLCASSRGDYGYTFGSGTRLTVV.

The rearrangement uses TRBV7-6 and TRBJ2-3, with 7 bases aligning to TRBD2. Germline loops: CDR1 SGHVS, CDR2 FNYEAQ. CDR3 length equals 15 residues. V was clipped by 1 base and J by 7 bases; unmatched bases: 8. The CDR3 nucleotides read TGTGCCAGCAGCTTAGGGGAGGGCCTTCGATATACGCAGTATTTT. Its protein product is CASSLGEGLRYTQYF.

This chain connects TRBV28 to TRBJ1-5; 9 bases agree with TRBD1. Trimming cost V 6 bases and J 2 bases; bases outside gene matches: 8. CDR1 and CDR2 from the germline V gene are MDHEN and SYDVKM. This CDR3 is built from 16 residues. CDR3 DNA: TGTGCCAGCAGCCTACAGGGGGCTATGGGCAATCAGCCCCAGCATTTT. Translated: CASSLQGAMGNQPQHF.

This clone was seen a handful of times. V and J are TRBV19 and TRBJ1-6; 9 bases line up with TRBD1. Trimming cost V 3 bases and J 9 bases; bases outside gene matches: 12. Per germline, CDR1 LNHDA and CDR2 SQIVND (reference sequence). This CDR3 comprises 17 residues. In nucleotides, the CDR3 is TGTGCCAGTAGTATGGACAGGGGAACCACTTCTCGTTCACCCCTCCACTTT. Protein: CASSMDRGTTSRSPLHF.

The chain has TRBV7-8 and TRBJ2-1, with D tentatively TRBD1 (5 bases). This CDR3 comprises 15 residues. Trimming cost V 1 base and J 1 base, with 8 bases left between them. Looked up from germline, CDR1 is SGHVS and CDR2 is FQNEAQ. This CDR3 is CASSLEGQSYNEQFF. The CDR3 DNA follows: TGTGCCAGCAGCTTAGAGGGGCAGTCCTACAATGAGCAGTTCTTC.

CDR3 in amino acids: CASSIQGTFTQETQYF. The CDR3 DNA sequence: TGTGCCAGCAGCATACAGGGGACTTTTACGCAAGAGACCCAGTACTTC. The rearrangement joins TRBV7-9 to TRBJ2-5; maybe TRBD1 (7 bases). This CDR3 spans 16 amino acids. Between the trimmed V and J ends, which lost 5 bases and 2 bases, there was a span of 18 bases. Germline lookup yields CDR1 SEHNR and CDR2 FQNEAQ (reference sequence). Variable domain in full (rest from reference TRBV7-9 and TRBJ2-5): DTGVSQNPRHKITKRGQNVTFRCDPISEHNRLYWYRQTLGQGPEFLTYFQNEAQLEKSRLLSDRFSAERPKGSFSTLEIQRTEQGDSAMYLCASSIQGTFTQETQYFGPGTRLLVL.

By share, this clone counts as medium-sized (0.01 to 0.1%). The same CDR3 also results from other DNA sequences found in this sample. DNA for the CDR3: TGTGCCAGCAGCTTAGGGCTAGCGGGAGCAGATACGCAGTATTTT. Its protein product is CASSLGLAGADTQYF. V is TRBV7-2 and J is TRBJ2-3; 10 positions match TRBD2. The CDR3 runs 15 residues. The V and J ends lost 1 base and 4 bases, in that order; junction bases with no gene match: 2. Germline assignment: CDR1 SGHTA and CDR2 FQGNSA.

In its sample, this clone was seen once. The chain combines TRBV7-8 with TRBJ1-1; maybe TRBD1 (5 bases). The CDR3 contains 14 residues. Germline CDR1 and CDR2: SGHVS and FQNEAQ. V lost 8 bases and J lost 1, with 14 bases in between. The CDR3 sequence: CASFTFDRNTEAFF. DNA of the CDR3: TGTGCCAGCTTTACTTTCGACAGGAACACTGAAGCTTTCTTT.

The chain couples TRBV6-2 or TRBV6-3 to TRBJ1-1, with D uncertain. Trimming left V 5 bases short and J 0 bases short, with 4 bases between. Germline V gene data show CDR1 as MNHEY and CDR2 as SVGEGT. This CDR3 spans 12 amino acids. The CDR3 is CASSLLNTEAFF. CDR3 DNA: TGTGCCAGCAGTCTCTTGAACACTGAAGCTTTCTTT.

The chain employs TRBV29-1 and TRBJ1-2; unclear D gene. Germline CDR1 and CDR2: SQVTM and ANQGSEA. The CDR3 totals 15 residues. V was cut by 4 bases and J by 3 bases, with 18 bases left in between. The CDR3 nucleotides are TGCAGCGTTGTCCCCCCTCTCCTGGGAGACTATGGCTACACCTTC. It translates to CSVVPPLLGDYGYTF.

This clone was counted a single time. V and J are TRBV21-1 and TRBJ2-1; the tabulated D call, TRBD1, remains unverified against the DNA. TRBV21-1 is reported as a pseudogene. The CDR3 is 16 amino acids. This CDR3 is CASSASARQGGNEQFF. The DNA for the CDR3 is TGTGCCAGCAGCGCAAGCGCTCGCCAGGGGGGCAATGAGCAGTTCTTC.